The entry that follows covers one TCR beta chain sequence. This clone was observed many times. Its target antigen remains unknown. The CDR3 end lies 3 residues beyond the end of the read and is filled in from the germline J gene. Both CVID patients and healthy controls were predominantly of Caucasian heritage. Heparinized peripheral whole blood samples of roughly 5 to 8 ml were obtained from each donor. Genomic DNA from adults with common variable immune deficiency (CVID) and from healthy adult controls was used to sequence TCRbeta CDR3 repertoires. There were around 22 healthy adult volunteers in the control group (approximately 12 female and about ten male), ranging in age from roughly 23 to 70 years, with a mean age of 34. Diluted blood was density-centrifuged over Hypaque 1077 or Ficoll-Paque to isolate peripheral blood mononuclear cells. Genomic DNA was obtained from unsorted mononuclear cells through either Qiagen column purification or a centrifugation-based method.

Relative to germline, V is missing 0 bases and J is missing 1 base, with 5 bases of the junction outside any gene match. The CDR3 measures 17 amino acids from cysteine to phenylalanine. The CDR3 was read in part: 42 bases, with the frame set at base 1. The germline V gene (reference sequence) provides CDR1 DFQATT and CDR2 SNEGSKA. These data come from a study of T cell clonality in common variable immunodeficiency (dated by TCRdb to between 2014 and 2016). General findings and caveats noted by the study authors: Healthy controls shared more TCRbeta clones with each other than CVID subjects shared among themselves (p < 0.0001). Correlations between repertoire features and clinical complications were limited by patient heterogeneity within the CVID cohort. Despite equal DNA input, controls averaged approximately 77,000 unique sequences per sample versus roughly 30,000 in CVID samples. Increased TCRbeta clonality was found in CVID subjects compared with healthy controls (t-test p = 0.018), with the increase being most characteristic of about a third of subjects. CVID TCRbeta sequences were reported to have fewer deletions and N-nucleotide insertions and to lack highly modified clones with 13 or more V deletions. According to the authors, finding the cause of the higher clonality in CVID would require sequencing the repertoires of T cell subpopulations.

For sequencing input, CVID and control samples contributed equivalent amounts of genomic DNA. For every sample, a 60 bp segment covering the rearranged TCRbeta CDR3 region was amplified and then sequenced. TCRbeta amplification used the immunoSEQ assay, a bias-corrected multiplex PCR with high-throughput sequencing. In the authors' own workflow: Each unique nucleotide sequence was treated as a clone and annotated with V, D and J genes, copy number and frequency. Sequences were labeled productive if in frame, and non-productive if out of frame or containing stop codons. As previously described, Shannon's entropy was used to calculate clonality. The predicted amino acid sequences of productive clones were used to derive the mean CDR3 Kyte-Doolittle hydropathy. The R hclust function was used to hierarchically cluster scaled V gene usage with Manhattan distance and complete linkage. Sharing of clones by CDR3 amino acid sequence was evaluated through resampling of 12 repertoires per group over 100 rounds. Repertoires were searched for roughly 70 published EBV-specific and a few hundred published CMV-specific TCRbeta sequences. Analysis left out a couple of CVID samples that produced under 10,000 sequences, so some 45 CVID repertoires remained. TCRdb retrieved this table from immuneACCESS and kept in-frame rearrangements only. Not all clones are present; in checked studies, unresolved V genes account for under half, and no reason is known for the remainder. V and J calls and clone size are given by that table; D and trimming were obtained from the DNA. The table puts tens of thousands of clones in this sample, none counted just once. The ten largest account for over 1.5% of the sample.

The sequence came from a person between 18 and 69 years old in good health. The rearrangement joined TRBV20-1 to TRBJ2-7, and 14 junctional nucleotides match TRBD2. The sample consisted of peripheral blood mononuclear cells. CDR3 DNA, as far as it was read: TGCAGTGCTAGAGATGCGGGGACTAGCGGGAGTTCCTACGAG. It translates as CSARDAGTSGSSYE. The entire CDR3 reads CSARDAGTSGSSYEQYF.